A single sample is the source of the 30 T cell receptor beta chains below, sequenced in a study of control samples from healthy donors and cancer patients. Sequencing was performed with immunoSEQ multiplex PCR; in TCRdb, only in-frame clones are kept and a portion is missing. The sample lists around 94,000 clones; around 87% were seen once. Sequenced material: blood. The receptor source for this set is a woman between 45 and 65 years old in good health.

J is TRBJ1-5 and V is TRBV3-1 (or the pseudogene TRBV3-2); D unresolved. The CDR3 sequence is 13 residues long. CDR1 is LGHDT, CDR2 YNNKEL, per germline (reference sequence). Between the trimmed V and J ends, which lost 1 base and 6 bases, there was a span of 7 bases. The CDR3 sequence: CASSQVTAQPQHF. CDR3 nucleotides: TGTGCCAGCAGCCAAGTTACGGCTCAGCCCCAGCATTTT.

This clone has a single count. The genes are TRBV7-6 and TRBJ2-3; D is undetermined. The CDR3 loop spans 13 amino acids. Germline CDR1 is SGHVS and CDR2 is FNYEAQ. Trimming removed 2 bases at V and 6 bases at J, with 9 bases between. CDR3 nucleotides: TGTGCCAGCAGCTTAAACGGTGGGGATACGCAGTATTTT. Translating it yields CASSLNGGDTQYF.

This clone was seen just once. The V gene is TRBV12-5, the J gene TRBJ1-2; a weak D match, TRBD1 (5 bases). This CDR3 is built from 14 residues. Trimming shortened V by 0 bases and J by 2 bases, and 7 bases separated the two germline ends. Germline CDR1 LGHNT, CDR2 FRNRAP. The CDR3 DNA is TGTGCTAGTGGTTTGGTAGAGGGGAACTATGGCTACACCTTC. Residues: CASGLVEGNYGYTF.

As for this clone: Sequence at one end of the junction differs from germline and may be a read error. Here the CDR3 DNA reads TGTGCCAGCAGTTCTAATAAGGGCCCGGACTTC. Translating gives CASSSNKGPDF. The chain carries TRBV12-3 or TRBV12-4 and TRBJ2-7, with no clear D. The CDR3 is made up of 11 amino acids.

The J gene is TRBJ2-7, the V gene TRBV6-5; 8 nucleotides agree with TRBD2. V lost 2 bases to trimming and J lost 3 bases; unmatched junction nucleotides: 6. The CDR3 is 15 residues long. In germline, CDR1 is MNHEY, CDR2 SVGAGI. The CDR3 spells CASSYGPGGNYEQYF. For the CDR3, the DNA is TGTGCCAGCAGTTACGGGCCGGGAGGGAACTACGAGCAGTACTTC.

The genes are TRBV3-1 (or the pseudogene TRBV3-2) and TRBJ2-1; possible D gene TRBD2, 6 bases. The V end lost 8 bases, the J end lost 9 bases, and 17 bases lay between the germline ends. This CDR3 region has 13 residues. Germline CDR1 reads LGHDT; CDR2 reads YNNKEL (reference sequence). CDR3 in amino acids: CASQLNGGGEQFF. The CDR3 bases are TGTGCCAGCCAGCTGAACGGGGGAGGTGAGCAGTTCTTC.

The V and J genes are TRBV3-1 (or the pseudogene TRBV3-2) and TRBJ1-5, with D unresolved. Germline V gene lookup returns CDR1 LGHDT and CDR2 YNNKEL (reference sequence). V lost 1 base and J lost 9, with 10 bases in between. This CDR3 comprises 13 residues. The CDR3: CASSQGTRWPQHF. DNA for the CDR3: TGTGCCAGCAGCCAAGGGACCCGATGGCCCCAGCATTTT.

The rearrangement joins TRBV7-2 to TRBJ2-1; TRBD2 agrees at 7 bases. Unmatched junction bases numbered 6, after V lost 4 bases and J lost 6 bases. CDR1 and CDR2 (germline): SGHTA, FQGNSA. CDR3 size: 14 residues. CDR3 DNA sequence: TGTGCCAGCAGCTCTGGACTAGTCCCCAATGAGCAGTTCTTC. This translates into CASSSGLVPNEQFF.

This clone is a singleton in its sample. The chain couples TRBV7-8 to TRBJ1-1; D unclear. CDR1 is SGHVS and CDR2 is FQNEAQ in the germline V gene. The length of the CDR3 is 17 residues. Trimming shortened V by 0 bases and J by 2 bases, and 16 bases separated the two germline ends. Written as DNA, the CDR3 is TGTGCCAGCAGCTTAGCAAGATCCGGGGTGAGAAACACTGAAGCTTTCTTT. It is translated as CASSLARSGVRNTEAFF.

The chain has TRBV18 and TRBJ1-1; D uncertain. Looked up from germline, CDR1 is KGHSH and CDR2 is LQKENI. V lost 6 bases and J 0 bases, leaving 11 bases between the germline ends. This CDR3 spans 14 amino acids. The CDR3 nucleotides read TGTGCCAGCTCCCCTGCCCTTATGAACACTGAAGCTTTCTTT. This codes for CASSPALMNTEAFF.

J is TRBJ1-1 and V is TRBV27; the match to TRBD1 covers 8 bases. V lost 4 bases to trimming and J lost 4 bases; unmatched junction nucleotides: 8. Looked up from germline, CDR1 is MNHEY and CDR2 is SMNVEV (reference sequence). The CDR3 totals 15 residues. CDR3 sequence reads: CASSSRTGRGTEAFF. The DNA of the CDR3 is TGTGCCAGCAGTTCCCGGACAGGGAGGGGCACTGAAGCTTTCTTT.

CDR3 sequence reads: CASSMEGARAKNIQYF. DNA of the CDR3: TGTGCCAGTAGTATGGAGGGGGCAAGAGCCAAAAACATTCAGTACTTC. This chain uses TRBV19 with TRBJ2-4, with a tentative D call TRBD1 (7 bases). This CDR3 has 16 amino acids. Germline V gene lookup returns CDR1 LNHDA and CDR2 SQIVND (reference sequence). The germline V and J ends were trimmed by 3 bases and 0 bases, with 12 bases remaining between them.

This chain joins TRBV7-3 and TRBJ2-5; TRBD2 is a possible D gene (7 bases). V lost 2 bases to trimming and J lost 5 bases, with 18 bases between them. The CDR3 has 16 amino acids. Germline V lookup: CDR1 SGHTA, CDR2 FQGTGA. The CDR3, as DNA: TGTGCCAGCAGCTTAGGGGGGGCGTCTTCCCACGAGACCCAGTACTTC. It specifies CASSLGGASSHETQYF.

Only one count was recorded for this clone. V gene TRBV7-2 combines with J gene TRBJ1-1; D is unclear. Deletions cut 2 bases from V and 1 base from J, with 8 bases between. Germline V lookup: CDR1 SGHTA, CDR2 FQGNSA. This CDR3 comprises 14 residues. CDR3 protein: CASSLIGGNTEAFF. The CDR3 DNA is TGTGCCAGCAGCTTAATTGGTGGGAACACTGAAGCTTTCTTT. Supplemented by reference TRBV7-2 and TRBJ1-1, the full variable domain reads GAGVSQSPSNKVTEKGKDVELRCDPISGHTALYWYRQSLGQGLEFLIYFQGNSAPDKSGLPSDRFSAERTGGSVSTLTIQRTQQEDSAVYLCASSLIGGNTEAFFGQGTRLTVV.

This chain joins TRBV7-9 and TRBJ2-1; D unresolved. The V gene's germline CDR1 is SEHNR and CDR2 FQNEAQ (reference sequence). Trimming pared 5 bases from V and 6 bases from J, leaving 8 bases between. The CDR3 sequence is 12 residues long. CDR3 sequence: CASSQSPNEQFF. The DNA of the CDR3 is TGTGCCAGCAGCCAGTCCCCCAATGAGCAGTTCTTC.

The V call is TRBV5-1, the J call TRBJ2-5; the match to TRBD2 covers 15 bases. The germline gives CDR1 SGHRS, CDR2 YFSETQ. This CDR3 region has 17 residues. V dropped 4 bases and J dropped 5; count of bases not matched to a gene: 9. CDR3 sequence (DNA): TGCGCCAGCAGCATGGGACTAGCGGGGGGCAGTCACGAGACCCAGTACTTC. Translated, it gives CASSMGLAGGSHETQYF.

DNA for the CDR3: TGTGCCAGCAGAAGGGACACGAATAGCAATCAGCCCCAGCATTTT. Translation gives CASRRDTNSNQPQHF. The chain joins TRBV2 to TRBJ1-5; perhaps TRBD1 as D (6 bases). Trimming removed 6 bases at V and 0 bases at J, with 12 bases between. The CDR3 consists of 15 residues. In germline, CDR1 is SNHLY, CDR2 FYNNEI. Variable domain in full (rest from reference TRBV2 and TRBJ1-5): EPEVTQTPSHQVTQMGQEVILRCVPISNHLYFYWYRQILGQKVEFLVSFYNNEISEKSEIFDDQFSVERPDGSNFTLKIRSTKLEDSAMYFCASRRDTNSNQPQHFGDGTRLSIL.

The sample holds one count of this clone. The rearrangement links TRBV9 to TRBJ2-7, with 7 nucleotides matching TRBD2. The CDR3 consists of 15 residues. Germline V gene lookup returns CDR1 SGDLS and CDR2 YYNGEE. Losses at the gene ends were 0 bases for V and 5 bases for J; bases not matched to a gene: 8. This chain's CDR3 is CASSVAGGRLDEQYF. CDR3 coding DNA: TGTGCCAGCAGCGTAGCAGGCGGGAGATTGGACGAGCAGTACTTC. Drawing the rest from reference TRBV9 and TRBJ2-7, the complete variable domain is DSGVTQTPKHLITATGQRVTLRCSPRSGDLSVYWYQQSLDQGLQFLIQYYNGEERAKGNILERFSAQQFPDLHSELNLSSLELGDSALYFCASSVAGGRLDEQYFGPGTRLTVT.

V gene TRBV6-6 combines with J gene TRBJ1-4; D is ambiguous. The germline V gene encodes CDR1 MNHNY and CDR2 SVGAGI (reference sequence). CDR3 length: 12 residues. Trimming took off 0 bases at V and 7 bases at J, with 3 bases between the two ends. CDR3: CASSYSIEKLFF. As DNA, the CDR3 is TGTGCCAGCAGTTACTCGATTGAAAAACTGTTTTTT.

This chain connects TRBV9 to TRBJ2-3; 8 positions agree with TRBD2. Germline CDR1 reads SGDLS; CDR2 reads YYNGEE. The CDR3 sequence is 16 residues long. Germline trimming cut 0 bases from V and 2 bases from J; bases unmatched to any gene: 5. The CDR3 protein is CASSVVAGRFTDTQYF. CDR3 coding DNA: TGTGCCAGCAGCGTAGTAGCGGGGAGGTTCACAGATACGCAGTATTTT.

This chain links TRBV10-1 with TRBJ2-7, with D tentatively TRBD2 (7 bases). This CDR3 is 17 amino acids long. The germline V gene encodes CDR1 WNHNN and CDR2 SYGVQD (reference sequence). Between the trimmed V and J ends, which lost 6 bases and 3 bases, there was a span of 24 bases. The CDR3 reads CASRPRPGGRESYEQYF. DNA for the CDR3: TGCGCCAGCAGACCCCGGCCCGGGGGGCGGGAGAGCTACGAGCAGTACTTC.

The chain couples TRBV5-1 to TRBJ2-1; D is uncertain. V was shortened by 2 bases and J by 9 bases, with 15 bases between the two germline ends. The CDR3 is 14 amino acids. CDR1 is SGHRS, CDR2 YFSETQ, per germline. Here the CDR3 reads CASSFPDSLGEQFF. The CDR3 DNA reads TGCGCCAGCAGCTTCCCAGACTCCTTAGGTGAGCAGTTCTTC.

The chain has TRBV2 and TRBJ1-6; maybe TRBD1 (6 bases). This CDR3 has 14 amino acids. The germline CDR1 and CDR2 sequences are SNHLY and FYNNEI. Trimming pared 3 bases from V and 8 bases from J, leaving 11 bases between. CDR3 amino acids: CASSDEGGYSPLHF. CDR3 DNA: TGTGCCAGCAGTGACGAGGGGGGGTATTCACCCCTCCACTTT.

This clone was recorded once. The chain is built from TRBV7-2 and TRBJ2-2; D call uncertain. The germline gives CDR1 SGHTA, CDR2 FQGNSA. V lost 1 base and J lost 7, with 7 bases in between. The CDR3 runs 13 residues. DNA of the CDR3: TGTGCCAGCAGCTTAGGGATCGGCGGGGAGCTGTTTTTT. Translated: CASSLGIGGELFF.

The chain recombines TRBV11-2 with TRBJ2-1; D is undetermined. This CDR3 contains 15 residues. V was pared by 0 bases and J by 5 bases, with 11 bases between. CDR1 and CDR2 from the germline V gene are SGHAT and FQNNGV. The CDR3 nucleotides read TGTGCCAGCAGCTTAGAGGTCGGCAGCCACAATGAGCAGTTCTTC. Translated: CASSLEVGSHNEQFF.

The rearrangement links TRBV7-2 to TRBJ2-7, with 8 bases aligning to TRBD1. Germline values: CDR1 SGHTA, CDR2 FQGNSA. The junction had 6 bases not matched to a gene; V was cut back by 5 bases and J by 3 bases. CDR3 length: 14 residues. The CDR3 reads CASSPQQGGYEQYF. In DNA, the CDR3 is TGTGCCAGCAGCCCACAACAGGGGGGCTACGAGCAGTACTTC.

In this sample, this clone turned up once. CDR3 in DNA: TGTGCCAGCAGCCCACGGACAGGGGGCGCAGACTATGGCTACACCTTC. It is translated as CASSPRTGGADYGYTF. V gene TRBV9 combines with J gene TRBJ1-2; 11 nucleotides match TRBD1. The ends lost 4 bases at V and 3 bases at J; junction bases unmatched: 8. CDR3 size: 16 residues. The germline gives CDR1 SGDLS, CDR2 YYNGEE.

The V and J genes are TRBV5-1 and TRBJ2-1; D possibly uses TRBD1 or TRBD2 (6 bases each). Germline CDR1 is SGHRS and CDR2 is YFSETQ. V lost 3 bases, J lost 1 base, and 14 bases lay in between. The CDR3 contains 16 residues. The CDR3 region is CASSSQGGPSYNEQFF. CDR3 bases: TGCGCCAGCAGCTCCCAAGGGGGGCCTTCCTACAATGAGCAGTTCTTC.

The chain combines TRBV25-1 with TRBJ1-1; TRBD1 matches 8 bases. The CDR3 has 13 amino acids. V was clipped by 8 bases and J by 7 bases; unmatched bases: 9. CDR1 is MGHDK, CDR2 SYGVNS, per germline. The CDR3 is CASSVLGQGEAFF. As DNA, the CDR3 is TGTGCCAGCTCCGTTTTAGGACAGGGTGAAGCTTTCTTT.

V usage is TRBV5-4 and J usage is TRBJ2-3; TRBD2 might be the D (6 bases). Trimming took 4 bases from V and 2 from J, leaving 17 bases between them. The germline gives CDR1 SGHNT, CDR2 YYREEE (reference sequence). CDR3 length equals 16 residues. Here the CDR3 DNA reads TGTGCCAGCAGCGACGAATCGGGGGAGACCACAGATACGCAGTATTTT. Its translation is CASSDESGETTDTQYF.